This T cell receptor (beta chain) was retrieved from a study of blood T cell repertoires in COVID-19. Study-wide background: The samples span acute and convalescent COVID-19 from the United States, Italy and Spain. In each case, the material was cDNA or gDNA derived from T cells, B-cell-depleted T cells, or PBMCs.

In the authors' methods: Amplified reference gene primers provided the basis for estimating nucleated cell counts. Here immunoSEQ multiplex PCR was the method, and the copy in TCRdb shows in-frame clones only, minus some. V and J calls and clone size come straight from that table; D and trimming were deduced from the DNA. This table has about 20,000 clones, roughly 91% appearing once. The source material was peripheral blood. This receptor was obtained from a human donor in a cohort sampled during active COVID-19.

The CDR3 DNA follows: TGTGCCAGCTCGATACCGACAGGGGACCCCACAGATACGCAGTATTTT. This codes for CASSIPTGDPTDTQYF. The chain combines TRBV2 with TRBJ2-3; 8 bases agree with TRBD1. Germline V CDR1 and CDR2: SNHLY, FYNNEI. V lost 8 bases and J lost 2; bases outside the gene matches: 12. This CDR3 contains 16 residues.